This TCR beta chain was recorded in a study of OX40 agonist ivuxolimab in advanced cancers. This table comes from immunoSEQ multiplex PCR, and its TCRdb copy is limited to in-frame clones, with some not included. Here the sample spans approximately 66,000 clones, around 85% being singletons. V shed 7 bases and J 1 base; nucleotides not matched to a gene: 6. The CDR3 spans 14 residues. Germline-derived CDR1 and CDR2 are SQVTM and ANQGSEA. This specimen consisted of CD4+ or CD8+ T cells sorted from blood, obtained in a trial of the OX40 agonist ivuxolimab. The TCR was taken from an adult with an advanced solid tumor such as melanoma, head and neck, liver or kidney cancer. The chain joins TRBV29-1 to TRBJ2-3, with 9 bases matching TRBD2. CDR3 loop: CSASRTSGTDTQYF. DNA for the CDR3: TGCAGCGCGAGCAGGACTAGCGGCACAGATACGCAGTATTTT.